This TCR beta chain was obtained from a study of regulatory T cells in long-lasting Graves disease (dated by TCRdb to about 2021). Background on the whole study: Antithyroid drugs had been taken for less than 3 months by newly diagnosed Graves' disease patients. A total of roughly 35 samples underwent TCR sequencing: about 13 from persistent and around 20 from newly diagnosed Graves' disease patients. Patients with persistent Graves' disease were compared with patients with newly diagnosed Graves' disease using TCR sequencing and RNA sequencing of peripheral blood. The study took place in China and was registered as a clinical trial.

Libraries were built with multiplex PCR. The reads were generated on an Illumina HiSeq 4000. TCR beta libraries were built with iRepertoire HTBI primers and Arm-PCR amplification of CDR3 regions. Before sequencing, the PCR products underwent gel purification. The authors' analysis ran thus. Gene usage analysis of CDR3 amino acid clonotypes used the 55 to 65 TRBV and 14 TRBJ segments found across samples. Filtered high-quality paired reads were merged into contigs using COPE and FqMerger. BLAST was used to align contigs to the IMGT TRBV, TRBD and TRBJ reference genes, and CDR3 was defined following IMGT. Highly expanded clones were defined as clonotypes with a frequency above 0.1%. Shannon entropy was used to measure repertoire diversity, and the Gini coefficient was used to measure V-J evenness. Clonotypes shared by more than one individual were considered public. Using fastp trimming at Q25 and MiXCR clonotype assembly, TCRdb reanalyzed the public sequencing data and kept in-frame beta chains. Rows with one shared CDR3 protein collapse into an entry with the most common genes and DNA. The V and J calls follow TCRdb's processing rather than the paper's. The sample table lists some 400,000 distinct CDR3 sequences, about 15% of them with a count of one. The top ten clones comprise roughly a sixth of the sample.

What the work shows at the level of the full study, not this receptor alone: Compared with newly diagnosed patients, patients with persistent Graves' disease had lower TCR Shannon entropy and fewer highly expanded clones, which suggests clonal expansion. The authors acknowledged the small sample size as a limitation that may reduce accuracy. TRBV28, TRBJ1-2 and TRBJ2-5 were preferentially used in persistent disease, while TRBV20-1 and TRBJ2-1 were favored in newly diagnosed disease. A larger number of public clonotypes was shared among persistent patients (fewer than 3,000) than among newly diagnosed patients (around 880). The study examined only peripheral blood because the primary lesion, thyroid tissue, could not be accessed. Only the TCR beta chain was sequenced and analyzed.

Reading from cysteine to phenylalanine, the CDR3 counts 17 amino acids. Only the CDR3 DNA stays, 51 bases, in frame from base 1. As encoded in the germline V gene, CDR1 is MNHEY while CDR2 is SVGAGI. Clipping removes 2 bases from V and 0 bases from J, with 10 as the unmatched junction base count. The label giving this sample's time point can be read as: newly diagnosed GD, antithyroid drugs for less than 3 months. For both TCR sequencing and RNA sequencing, RNA was extracted from PBMCs using TRIzol. The diagnosis of Graves' disease followed American Thyroid Association guidelines. Patients for the study were recruited at an endocrinology department in Xi'an, China. From each patient, nine milliliters of peripheral blood was collected into an EDTA anticoagulant tube. Ficoll Paque Plus density gradient separation was used to isolate PBMCs, and no further T cell sorting was done. An Agilent 2100 Bioanalyzer and agarose gel were used to check RNA quality, and a NanoDrop 2000 was used to measure RNA concentration.

At least ten counts were recorded for this clonotype. No antigen is known for it. No per-base quality is available; no much larger clone lies one base away. A further study also used this sample, focusing on T cells in Graves' hyperthyroidism and ophthalmopathy. The second source states: A patient counted as having stable Graves' hyperthyroidism if no progression to ophthalmopathy occurred over 18 months of follow-up. The hyperthyroidism patients were between 18 and 65 years old and newly diagnosed, with a disease duration of less than 2 months. Patients with uncontrolled infections, other autoimmune diseases, pregnancy or lactation were excluded. Diagnoses were based on clinical symptoms, serum thyroxine and TRAb, thyroid ultrasound and orbital computed tomography. The TCR CDR3 was subjected to a first round of RT-PCR using the HTBI primer set and the Qiagen OneStep RT-PCR kit. Most expanded thyroid clonotypes (frequency above 0.001) were also found in blood, which suggests that blood repertoires may mirror thyroid immune responses. A model built on a 13 V-J signature distinguished ophthalmopathy from stable hyperthyroidism, reaching around 90% sensitivity and about 81% specificity in cross-validation and 80%/75% in testing. During validation, the model predicted progression to ophthalmopathy a median of approximately six months ahead of onset, with approximately 71% sensitivity and under 85% specificity. To identify distinguishing TCR V-J signatures, a discovery cohort of some 100 patients was used, comprising 43 with Graves' ophthalmopathy and some 57 with stable Graves' hyperthyroidism. Whether ophthalmopathy could be predicted prospectively was tested in an independent validation cohort made up of roughly 19 hyperthyroidism patients plus 17 patients who later progressed to ophthalmopathy. For training and testing, the 100 or so patients in the discovery cohort were randomly divided in a 7:3 ratio. In more than five Graves' hyperthyroidism patients, the study also compared T-cell repertoires from thyroid tissue with T-cell repertoires from blood. Following sampling, methimazole starting at 30 mg daily was given to hyperthyroidism patients, and high-dose intravenous methylprednisolone was given to ophthalmopathy patients. The libraries were constructed in a second round of multiplex PCR and then size-selected and purified. Paired-end sequencing of the libraries was performed with 100 bp reads on an Illumina HiSeq2000. Raw data were processed with SOAPnuke, discarding reads with adapters, uncalled bases, mean Phred below 15, or no exact constant-primer or identifier match. COPE v1.2.5 was used to merge the high-quality paired reads, and each unique nucleotide sequence was defined as a clonotype. Clonotypes were aligned to IMGT TRBV, TRBD and TRBJ reference segments using MiTCR v1.1. Analysis was restricted to V-J combinations with a frequency above 0.0001, which covered roughly 99% of repertoires. A TCS score was defined as the ratio between F50 (clonal expansion) and ExV (chaos), using BLOSUM62-based TCRdist between CDR3 peptides within each V-J. Welch's t-statistics and random forest reduced fewer than 600 V-J features to 13, which were used in a naive Bayes classifier (R e1071). Sample size was not statistically predetermined, and blinding of investigators to group allocation was not performed. The paper reports TCR Vbeta CDR3 sequencing of some 140 peripheral blood samples: 43 ophthalmopathy, under 80 hyperthyroidism and around 17 progressor patients.

The chain is assembled from TRBV6-5 and TRBJ2-7; 7 junctional bases match TRBD2. The material was peripheral blood mononuclear cells (PBMCs), obtained at new diagnosis, from a patient treated with antithyroid drugs. The sequence was collected from a woman aged 25 to 39 with Graves disease. Donor details come from another sample of the same person, matched by shared clones. The DNA sequence is as follows: TGTGCCAGCAGTTACACCCCCCCCCCGGGAGGCTCCTACGAGCAGTACTTC. It translates to CASSYTPPPGGSYEQYF.